This T cell receptor beta chain originates from a study of type 1 and type 2 diabetes patients. Looking at the study overall: Samples came from type 1 diabetic, type 2 diabetic or nondiabetic people, recruited in China.

The V and J ends lost 2 bases and 4 bases respectively, with 11 bases between them. CDR1 is WNHNN and CDR2 is SYGVQD in the germline V gene (reference sequence). The CDR3 length is 14 residues. Notes on the study in general: V and J gene usage correlated at around 0.97 between type 2 diabetes and control samples.

This clonotype has ten or more counts. Its matching antigen is unknown. Amplification started from genomic DNA. The TCR beta CDR3 region was amplified using 30 forward and 13 reverse primers. TCRdb processed the multiplex PCR reads anew with MiXCR; each CDR3 protein has one entry. The table shows 270,000 or so distinct CDR3 sequences, with around 50% occurring only once. The sequence derives from a man younger than 30 with type 2 diabetes. Sequencing was carried out using peripheral blood mononuclear cells (PBMCs). This chain links TRBV10-1 with TRBJ1-1; tentative D call: TRBD1 (6 bases). The CDR3 loop is CASSEAGEVTEAFF. In DNA form, the CDR3 reads TGCGCCAGCAGTGAGGCAGGGGAGGTCACTGAAGCTTTCTTT.